This TCR beta chain was obtained from a study of cytotoxic CD8 clonotypes in ibrutinib-treated CLL. This clone has just one count. Germline V CDR1 and CDR2: MDHEN, SYDVKM. The CDR3 totals 14 residues. Trimming removed 4 bases from V and 5 bases from J, with 12 bases in between. Here immunoSEQ multiplex PCR was the method, and the copy in TCRdb shows in-frame clones only, minus some. The sample carries 250,000 to 350,000 clones, 60% to 80% recorded once. The V and J genes are TRBV28 and TRBJ2-1; possible D gene TRBD2, 6 bases. The input for sequencing was PBMCs, taken at disease progression, from a patient treated with ibrutinib. The TCR was taken from a human donor with chronic lymphocytic leukemia. The CDR3 sequence: CASSSGVLHNEQFF. Here the CDR3 DNA reads TGTGCCAGCAGTTCGGGAGTCCTCCACAATGAGCAGTTCTTC.